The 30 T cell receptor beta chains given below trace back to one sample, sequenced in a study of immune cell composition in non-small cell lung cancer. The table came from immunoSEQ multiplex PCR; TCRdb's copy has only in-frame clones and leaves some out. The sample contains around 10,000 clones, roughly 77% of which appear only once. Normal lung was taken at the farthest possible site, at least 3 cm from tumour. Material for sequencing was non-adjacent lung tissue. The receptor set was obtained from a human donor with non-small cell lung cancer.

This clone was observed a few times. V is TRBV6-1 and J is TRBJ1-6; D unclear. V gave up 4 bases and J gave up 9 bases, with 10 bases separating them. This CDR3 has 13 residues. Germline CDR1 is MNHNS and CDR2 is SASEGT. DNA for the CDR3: TGTGCCAGCAGTGGGAGTGGACTTTCACCCCTCCACTTT. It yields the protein CASSGSGLSPLHF.

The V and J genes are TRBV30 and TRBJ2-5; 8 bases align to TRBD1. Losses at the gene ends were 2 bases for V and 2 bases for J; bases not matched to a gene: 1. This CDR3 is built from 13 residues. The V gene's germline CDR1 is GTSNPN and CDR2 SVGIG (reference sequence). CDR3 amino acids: CAWSWTGQETQYF. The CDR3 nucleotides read TGTGCCTGGAGTTGGACAGGGCAAGAGACCCAGTACTTC.

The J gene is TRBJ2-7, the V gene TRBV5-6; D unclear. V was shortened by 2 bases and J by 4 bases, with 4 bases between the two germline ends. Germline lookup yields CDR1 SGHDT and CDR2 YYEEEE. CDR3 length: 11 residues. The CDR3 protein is CASSFQYEQYF. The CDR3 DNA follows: TGTGCCAGCAGCTTTCAGTACGAGCAGTACTTC.

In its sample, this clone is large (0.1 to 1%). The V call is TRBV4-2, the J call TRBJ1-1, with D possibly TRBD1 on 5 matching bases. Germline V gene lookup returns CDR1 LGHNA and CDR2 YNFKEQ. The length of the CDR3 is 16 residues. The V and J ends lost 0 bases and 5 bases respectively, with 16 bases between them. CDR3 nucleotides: TGTGCCAGCAGCCAAGATCCGTGGCAGGGTCGGACTGAAGCTTTCTTT. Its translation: CASSQDPWQGRTEAFF.

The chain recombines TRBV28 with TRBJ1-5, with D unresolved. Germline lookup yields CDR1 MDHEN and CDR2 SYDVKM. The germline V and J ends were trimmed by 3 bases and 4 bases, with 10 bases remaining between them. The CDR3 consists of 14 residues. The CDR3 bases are TGTGCCAGCAGTTTTTTGGACTGGAATCAGCCCCAGCATTTT. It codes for CASSFLDWNQPQHF.

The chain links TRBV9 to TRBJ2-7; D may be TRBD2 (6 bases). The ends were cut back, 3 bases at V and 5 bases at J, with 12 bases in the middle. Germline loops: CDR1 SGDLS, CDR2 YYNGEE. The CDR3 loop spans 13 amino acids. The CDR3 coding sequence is TGTGCCAGCAGCGGTGGAGGGGTAGACGAGCAGTACTTC. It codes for CASSGGGVDEQYF.

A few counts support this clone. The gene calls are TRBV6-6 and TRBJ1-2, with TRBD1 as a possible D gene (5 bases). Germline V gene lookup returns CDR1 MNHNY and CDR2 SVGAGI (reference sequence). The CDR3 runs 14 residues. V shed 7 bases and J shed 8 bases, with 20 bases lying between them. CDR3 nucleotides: TGTGCCAGCACCGGGGGGGGGAAGGACAACGGCTACACCTTC. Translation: CASTGGGKDNGYTF.

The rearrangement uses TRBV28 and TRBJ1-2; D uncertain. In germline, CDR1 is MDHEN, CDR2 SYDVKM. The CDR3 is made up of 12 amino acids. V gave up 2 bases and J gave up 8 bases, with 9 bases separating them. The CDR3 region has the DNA TGTGCCAGCAGTTTAGAGTCGAGGGGCTACACCTTC. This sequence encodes CASSLESRGYTF.

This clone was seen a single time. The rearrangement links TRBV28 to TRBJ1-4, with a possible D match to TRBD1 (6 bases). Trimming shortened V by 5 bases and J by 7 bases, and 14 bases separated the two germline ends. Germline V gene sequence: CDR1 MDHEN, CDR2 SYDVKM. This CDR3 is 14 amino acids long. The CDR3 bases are TGTGCCAGCAGTGAACAGGGTTCGAGTGAAAAACTGTTTTTT. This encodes CASSEQGSSEKLFF.

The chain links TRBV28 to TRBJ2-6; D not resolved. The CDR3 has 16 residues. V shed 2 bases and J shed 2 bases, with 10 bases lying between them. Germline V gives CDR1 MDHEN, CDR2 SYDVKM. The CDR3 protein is CASSLRAQAGANVLTF. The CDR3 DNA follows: TGTGCCAGCAGTTTAAGGGCCCAGGCTGGGGCCAACGTCCTGACTTTC.

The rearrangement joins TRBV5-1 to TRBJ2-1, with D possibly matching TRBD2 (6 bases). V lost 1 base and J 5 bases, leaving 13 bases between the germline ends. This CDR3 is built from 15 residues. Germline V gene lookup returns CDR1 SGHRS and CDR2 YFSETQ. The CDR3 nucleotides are TGCGCCAGCAGCTTGAGGGTCGGGGGAAACAATGAGCAGTTCTTC. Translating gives CASSLRVGGNNEQFF.

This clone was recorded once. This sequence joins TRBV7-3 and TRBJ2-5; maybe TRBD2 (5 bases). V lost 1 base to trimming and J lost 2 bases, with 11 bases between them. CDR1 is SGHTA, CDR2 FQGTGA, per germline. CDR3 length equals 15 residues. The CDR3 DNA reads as TGTGCCAGCAGCTTAAGTTCCCAGCGGCAAGAGACCCAGTACTTC. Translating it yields CASSLSSQRQETQYF.

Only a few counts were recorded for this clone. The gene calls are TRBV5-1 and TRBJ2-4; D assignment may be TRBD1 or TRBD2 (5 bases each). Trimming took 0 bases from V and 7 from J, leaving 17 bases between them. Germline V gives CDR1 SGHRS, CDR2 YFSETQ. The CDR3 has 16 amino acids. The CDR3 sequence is CASSLEDWGWGNIQYF. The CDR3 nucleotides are TGCGCCAGCAGCTTGGAGGACTGGGGATGGGGGAACATTCAGTACTTC.

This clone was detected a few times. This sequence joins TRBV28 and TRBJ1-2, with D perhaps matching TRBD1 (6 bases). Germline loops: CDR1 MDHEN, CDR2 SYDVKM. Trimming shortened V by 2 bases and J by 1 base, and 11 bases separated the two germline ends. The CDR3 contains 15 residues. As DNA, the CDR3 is TGTGCCAGCAGTTTAACGGGAGGGGGTAACTATGGCTACACCTTC. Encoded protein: CASSLTGGGNYGYTF.

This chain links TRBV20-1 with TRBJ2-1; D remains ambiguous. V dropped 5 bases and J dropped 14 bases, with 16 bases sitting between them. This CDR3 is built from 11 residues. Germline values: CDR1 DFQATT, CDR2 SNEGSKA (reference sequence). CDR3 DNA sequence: TGCAGTGCTTCCCCCTCCACCGAAGAGTTCTTC. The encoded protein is CSASPSTEEFF.

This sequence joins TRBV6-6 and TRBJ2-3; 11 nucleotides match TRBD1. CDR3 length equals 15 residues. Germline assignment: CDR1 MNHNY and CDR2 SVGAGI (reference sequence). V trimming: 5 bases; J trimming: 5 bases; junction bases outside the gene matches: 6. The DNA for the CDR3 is TGTGCCAGCAGTCTCGGGACAGGGGGTCTAGATACGCAGTATTTT. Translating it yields CASSLGTGGLDTQYF.

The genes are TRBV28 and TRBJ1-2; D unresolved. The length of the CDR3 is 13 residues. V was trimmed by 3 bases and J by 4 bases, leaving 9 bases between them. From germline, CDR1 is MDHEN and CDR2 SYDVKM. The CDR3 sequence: CASSLEGPYGYTF. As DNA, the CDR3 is TGTGCCAGCAGTTTGGAGGGCCCCTATGGCTACACCTTC.

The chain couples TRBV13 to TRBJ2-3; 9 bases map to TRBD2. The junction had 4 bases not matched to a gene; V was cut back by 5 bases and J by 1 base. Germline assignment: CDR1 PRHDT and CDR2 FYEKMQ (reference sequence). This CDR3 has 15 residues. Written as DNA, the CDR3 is TGTGCCAGCAGCAGTAGGACTAGCGGCACAGATACGCAGTATTTT. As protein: CASSSRTSGTDTQYF.

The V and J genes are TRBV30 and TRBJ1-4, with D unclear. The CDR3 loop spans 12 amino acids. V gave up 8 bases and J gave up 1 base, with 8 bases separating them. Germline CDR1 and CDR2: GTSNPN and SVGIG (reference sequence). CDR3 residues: CAGGKTNEKLFF. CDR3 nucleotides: TGTGCCGGCGGGAAAACTAATGAAAAACTGTTTTTT.

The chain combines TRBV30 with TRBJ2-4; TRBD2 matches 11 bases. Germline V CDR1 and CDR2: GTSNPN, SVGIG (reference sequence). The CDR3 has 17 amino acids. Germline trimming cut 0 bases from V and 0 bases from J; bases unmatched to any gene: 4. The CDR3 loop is CAWSVSLAGGAKNIQYF. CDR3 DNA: TGTGCCTGGAGTGTAAGTCTAGCGGGGGGAGCCAAAAACATTCAGTACTTC. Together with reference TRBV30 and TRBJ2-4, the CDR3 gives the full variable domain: SQTIHQWPATLVQPVGSPLSLECTVEGTSNPNLYWYRQAAGRGLQLLFYSVGIGQISSEVPQNLSASRPQDRQFILSSKKLLLSDSGFYLCAWSVSLAGGAKNIQYFGAGTRLSVL.

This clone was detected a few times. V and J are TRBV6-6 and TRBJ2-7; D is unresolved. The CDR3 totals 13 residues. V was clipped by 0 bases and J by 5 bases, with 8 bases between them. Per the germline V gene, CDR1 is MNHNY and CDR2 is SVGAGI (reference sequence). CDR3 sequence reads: CASSYSVVNEQYF. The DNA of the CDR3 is TGTGCCAGCAGTTACTCGGTGGTCAACGAGCAGTACTTC.

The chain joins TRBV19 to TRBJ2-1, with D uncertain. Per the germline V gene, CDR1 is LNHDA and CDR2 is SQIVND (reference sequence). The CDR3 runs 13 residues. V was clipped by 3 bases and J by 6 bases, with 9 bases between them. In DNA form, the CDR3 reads TGTGCCAGTAGTATTGTTCCTGGCAATGAGCAGTTCTTC. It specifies CASSIVPGNEQFF.

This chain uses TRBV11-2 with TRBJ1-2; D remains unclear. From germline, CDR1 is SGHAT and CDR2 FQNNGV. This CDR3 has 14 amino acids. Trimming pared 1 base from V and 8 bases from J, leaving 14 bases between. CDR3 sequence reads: CASSLVDRARGYTF. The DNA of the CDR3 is TGTGCCAGCAGCTTAGTGGACCGGGCTCGGGGCTACACCTTC.

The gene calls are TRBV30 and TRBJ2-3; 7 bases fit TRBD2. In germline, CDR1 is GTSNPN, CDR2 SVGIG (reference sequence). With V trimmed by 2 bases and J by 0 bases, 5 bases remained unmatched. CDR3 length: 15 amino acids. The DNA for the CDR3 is TGTGCCTGGAGTAAGAGAGCGGGGAGCACAGATACGCAGTATTTT. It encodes CAWSKRAGSTDTQYF.

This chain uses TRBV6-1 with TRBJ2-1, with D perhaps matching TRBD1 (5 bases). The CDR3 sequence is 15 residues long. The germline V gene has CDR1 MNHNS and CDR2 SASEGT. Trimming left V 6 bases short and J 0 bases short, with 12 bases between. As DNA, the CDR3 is TGTGCCAGCAGCAAAGACAGCCGCTCCTACAATGAGCAGTTCTTC. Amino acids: CASSKDSRSYNEQFF.

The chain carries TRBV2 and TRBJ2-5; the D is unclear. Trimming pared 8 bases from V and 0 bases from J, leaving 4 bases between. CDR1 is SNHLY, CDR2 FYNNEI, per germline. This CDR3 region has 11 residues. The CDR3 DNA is TGTGCCAGCGCTTACCAAGAGACCCAGTACTTC. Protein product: CASAYQETQYF.

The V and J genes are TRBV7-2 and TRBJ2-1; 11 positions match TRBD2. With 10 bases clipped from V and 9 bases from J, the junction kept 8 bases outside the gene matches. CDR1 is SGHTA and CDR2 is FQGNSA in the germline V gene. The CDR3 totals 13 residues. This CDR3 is CATLSGGAVEQFF. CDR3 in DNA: TGTGCCACTCTTAGCGGGGGGGCAGTTGAGCAGTTCTTC. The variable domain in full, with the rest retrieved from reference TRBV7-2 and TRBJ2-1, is GAGVSQSPSNKVTEKGKDVELRCDPISGHTALYWYRQSLGQGLEFLIYFQGNSAPDKSGLPSDRFSAERTGGSVSTLTIQRTQQEDSAVYLCATLSGGAVEQFFGPGTRLTVL.

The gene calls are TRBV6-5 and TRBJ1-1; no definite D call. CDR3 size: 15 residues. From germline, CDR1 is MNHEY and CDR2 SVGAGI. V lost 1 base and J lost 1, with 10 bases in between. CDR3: CASSYLGRSNTEAFF. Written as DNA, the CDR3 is TGTGCCAGCAGTTACTTGGGCAGGTCGAACACTGAAGCTTTCTTT.

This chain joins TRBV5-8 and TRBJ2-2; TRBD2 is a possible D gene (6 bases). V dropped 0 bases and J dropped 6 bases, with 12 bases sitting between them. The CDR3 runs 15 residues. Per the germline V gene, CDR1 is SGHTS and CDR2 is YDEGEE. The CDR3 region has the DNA TGTGCCAGCAGCTTGGATAGCGGAGGTTCCGGGGAGCTGTTTTTT. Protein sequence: CASSLDSGGSGELFF.

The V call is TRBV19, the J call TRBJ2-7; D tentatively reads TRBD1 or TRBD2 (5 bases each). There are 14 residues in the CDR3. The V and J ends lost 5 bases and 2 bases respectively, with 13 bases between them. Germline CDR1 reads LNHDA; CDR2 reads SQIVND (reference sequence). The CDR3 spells CASSARDRTYEQYF. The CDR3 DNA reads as TGTGCCAGTAGTGCCCGGGACCGAACCTACGAGCAGTACTTC.